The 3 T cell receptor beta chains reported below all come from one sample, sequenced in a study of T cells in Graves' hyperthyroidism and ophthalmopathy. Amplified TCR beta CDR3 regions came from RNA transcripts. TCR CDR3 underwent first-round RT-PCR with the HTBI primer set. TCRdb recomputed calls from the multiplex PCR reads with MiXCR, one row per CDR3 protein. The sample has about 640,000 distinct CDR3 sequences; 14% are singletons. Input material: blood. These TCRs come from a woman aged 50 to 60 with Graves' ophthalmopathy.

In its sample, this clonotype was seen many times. CDR3 nucleotide sequence: TGCGCCAGCAGCTTGGCACCGACCTCCTCGAACACTGAAGCTTTCTTT. This translates into CASSLAPTSSNTEAFF. The chain has TRBV5-1 and TRBJ1-1; the D is unclear. CDR1 is SGHRS, CDR2 YFSETQ, per germline. This CDR3 comprises 16 residues. V gave up 0 bases and J gave up 1 base, with 13 bases separating them. Drawing the rest from reference TRBV5-1 and TRBJ1-1, the complete variable domain is KAGVTQTPRYLIKTRGQQVTLSCSPISGHRSVSWYQQTPGQGLQFLFEYFSETQRNKGNFPGRFSGRQFSNSRSEMNVSTLELGDSALYLCASSLAPTSSNTEAFFGQGTRLTVV.

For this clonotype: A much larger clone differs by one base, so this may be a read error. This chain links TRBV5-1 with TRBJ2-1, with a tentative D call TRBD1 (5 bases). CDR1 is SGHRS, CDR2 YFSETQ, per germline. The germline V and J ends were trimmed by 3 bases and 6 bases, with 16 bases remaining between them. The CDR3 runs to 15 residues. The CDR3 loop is CASSSEERGINEQFF. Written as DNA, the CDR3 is TGCGCCAGCAGCTCCGAGGAAAGGGGTATCAATGAGCAGTTCTTC.

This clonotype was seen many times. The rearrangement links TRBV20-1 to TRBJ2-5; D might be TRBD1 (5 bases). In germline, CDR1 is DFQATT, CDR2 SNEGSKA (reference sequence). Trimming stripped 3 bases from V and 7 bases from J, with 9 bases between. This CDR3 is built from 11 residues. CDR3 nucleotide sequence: TGCAGTGCTAGTCATAGGGGGACCCAGTACTTC. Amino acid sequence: CSASHRGTQYF.